This TCR beta chain derives from a study of cytomegalovirus exposure and HLA in healthy donors. J was trimmed by 9 bases and V by 2 bases; bases with no gene match: 6. Germline V gene lookup returns CDR1 SGHAT and CDR2 FQNNGV. This CDR3 has 15 amino acids. Points from the study as a whole: The study put 160 or so TCR beta chains on its list as cytomegalovirus-associated.

On this clone: As yet, its antigen is unknown.

The study ran its PCR with 60 Vbeta and 13 Jbeta primers. Using immunoSEQ multiplex PCR, the repertoire was profiled, and TCRdb retains in-frame clones only, with some absent. The sample has roughly 160,000 clones; roughly 79% are singletons. The chain employs TRBV11-2 and TRBJ1-6; 8 nucleotides line up with TRBD1. The origin of this receptor is a woman aged 50 to 60 in good health and CMV-seronegative. Sequences were obtained from PBMCs. The CDR3 is CASSLSPGGGSPLHF. The CDR3 bases are TGTGCCAGCAGCTTATCCCCAGGGGGCGGTTCACCCCTCCACTTT.